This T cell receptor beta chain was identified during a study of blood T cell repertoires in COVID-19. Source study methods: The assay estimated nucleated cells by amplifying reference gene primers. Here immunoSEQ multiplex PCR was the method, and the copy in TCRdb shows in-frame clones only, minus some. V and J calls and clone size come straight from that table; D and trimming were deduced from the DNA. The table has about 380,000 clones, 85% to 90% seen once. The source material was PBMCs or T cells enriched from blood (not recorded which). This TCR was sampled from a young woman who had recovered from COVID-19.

This CDR3 reads CASRIDRAPSEAFF. The CDR3 bases are TGTGCCAGCAGGATAGACAGGGCTCCTTCTGAAGCTTTCTTT. The chain uses TRBV2 and TRBJ1-1, with 7 positions matching TRBD1. Looked up from germline, CDR1 is SNHLY and CDR2 is FYNNEI. The trim removed 6 bases at V and 6 bases at J, leaving 10 bases unmatched. The CDR3 runs 14 residues.